Following are 8 T cell receptor beta chains from one sample sequenced in a study of blood T cell repertoires in COVID-19. TCRdb's copy holds only in-frame clones and misses some; the assay was immunoSEQ multiplex PCR. The sample holds about 42,000 clones; around 91% are singletons and the top ten take roughly 8.3%. Material for sequencing was peripheral blood. The receptor set was obtained from a man between 45 and 60 years old with active COVID-19.

This clone was observed a single time. The chain combines TRBV5-1 with TRBJ1-6; D remains ambiguous. V dropped 5 bases and J dropped 10 bases, with 19 bases sitting between them. The CDR3 covers 15 residues. Per germline, CDR1 SGHRS and CDR2 YFSETQ. CDR3 amino acids: CASRSLTPAESPLHF. The CDR3 bases are TGCGCCAGCAGATCTTTGACTCCCGCGGAATCACCCCTCCACTTT.

The chain employs TRBV28 and TRBJ1-2; 8 bases agree with TRBD1. This CDR3 has 13 amino acids. Germline V CDR1 and CDR2: MDHEN, SYDVKM. V trimming: 6 bases; J trimming: 3 bases; junction bases outside the gene matches: 3. The chain's CDR3 is CASRQGVDYGYTF. CDR3 sequence (DNA): TGTGCCAGCAGACAGGGGGTGGACTATGGCTACACCTTC.

The gene calls are TRBV5-4 and TRBJ2-7; TRBD2 matches 7 bases. Looked up from germline, CDR1 is SGHNT and CDR2 is YYREEE (reference sequence). This CDR3 region has 15 residues. V was clipped by 0 bases and J by 5 bases; unmatched bases: 8. The chain's CDR3 is CASSLEGLDEDEQYF. In DNA form, the CDR3 reads TGTGCCAGCAGCTTGGAAGGACTAGATGAGGACGAGCAGTACTTC.

The chain couples TRBV7-9 to TRBJ2-7; possibly TRBD2 for D (5 bases). The CDR3 contains 13 residues. Trimming removed 1 base from V and 2 bases from J, with 6 bases in between. The germline CDR1 and CDR2 sequences are SEHNR and FQNEAQ (reference sequence). CDR3 sequence: CASSLDGTYEQYF. The CDR3 coding sequence is TGTGCCAGCAGCTTAGACGGGACCTACGAGCAGTACTTC. Full variable domain (remainder filled in from reference TRBV7-9 and TRBJ2-7): DTGVSQNPRHKITKRGQNVTFRCDPISEHNRLYWYRQTLGQGPEFLTYFQNEAQLEKSRLLSDRFSAERPKGSFSTLEIQRTEQGDSAMYLCASSLDGTYEQYFGPGTRLTVT.

The chain links TRBV28 to TRBJ1-2; a possible D gene is TRBD1 (5 bases). The CDR3 runs to 13 residues. V gave up 4 bases and J gave up 6 bases, with 12 bases separating them. CDR1 is MDHEN, CDR2 SYDVKM, per germline. As DNA, the CDR3 is TGTGCCAGCAGTTACAGGCCGGGGGATGGCTACACCTTC. Amino acids: CASSYRPGDGYTF.

The count of this clone is one. CDR3 coding DNA: TGTGCCAGCTCATGGGGGGGCGTCGGCACCGGGGAGCTGTTTTTT. It translates to CASSWGGVGTGELFF. The chain joins TRBV18 to TRBJ2-2, with D perhaps TRBD2 (7 bases). This CDR3 contains 15 residues. Germline V lookup: CDR1 KGHSH, CDR2 LQKENI. Deletions cut 5 bases from V and 4 bases from J, with 14 bases between.

The chain couples TRBV27 to TRBJ2-3; 10 bases agree with TRBD2. V trimming: 2 bases; J trimming: 1 base; junction bases outside the gene matches: 3. The CDR3 spans 16 residues. CDR1 and CDR2 from the germline V gene are MNHEY and SMNVEV (reference sequence). CDR3 region: CASSLRTSGRTDTQYF. The DNA of the CDR3 is TGTGCCAGCAGTTTAAGGACTAGCGGTCGCACAGATACGCAGTATTTT.

The chain joins TRBV7-2 to TRBJ2-2, with TRBD2 identical over 9 bases. The CDR3 spans 14 residues. V shed 10 bases and J 6 bases; nucleotides not matched to a gene: 9. Germline lookup yields CDR1 SGHTA and CDR2 FQGNSA. DNA of the CDR3: TGTGCCAACGCCGGCGGGAGGGCCTCCGGGGAGCTGTTTTTT. It yields the protein CANAGGRASGELFF.